This is a list of T cell receptor beta chains from one sample in a study of blood T cells in healthy people across ages. Via MiXCR, TCRdb re-called the 5' RACE reads, giving one row per CDR3 protein. The profile shows about 700,000 distinct CDR3 sequences, about 30% of them singletons. Sequenced material: blood. All receptors derive from a woman older than 75 in good health. Each CDR3 is given with its conserved first and last residue. The D gene is left open where the match is weak. The size of a clone is reported for some rows only, either as once, few or many, or as a class for expanded clones.

TRBV28,.,TRBJ2-1,few,CASTLGGGRHEQFF,TGTGCCAGCACTTTGGGGGGGGGCCGTCATGAGCAGTTCTTC
TRBV6-2/TRBV6-3,TRBD1,TRBJ2-1,many,CASKGQGNEQFF,TGTGCCAGCAAGGGACAGGGGAATGAGCAGTTCTTC
TRBV5-1,.,TRBJ2-3,many,CASSLGGMGDTQYF,TGCGCCAGCAGCTTGGGAGGGATGGGCGATACGCAGTATTTT
TRBV28,.,TRBJ1-4,many,CASSLGRFGEKLFF,TGTGCCAGCAGTTTAGGACGGTTTGGTGAAAAACTGTTTTTT
TRBV20-1,.,TRBJ2-7,.,CSAGRQARYEQYF,TGCAGTGCAGGCAGACAGGCCCGCTACGAGCAGTACTTC
TRBV7-3,.,TRBJ2-7,.,CGSSSSREQYF,TGTGGCAGCAGCTCCTCTCGCGAGCAGTACTTC
TRBV30,.,TRBJ2-7,many,CAWSVGLAQYF,TGTGCCTGGAGTGTAGGCCTGGCGCAGTACTTC
TRBV6-2/TRBV6-3,TRBD2,TRBJ2-7,.,CASSQGTSGDSYEQYF,TGTGCCAGCAGTCAGGGGACTAGCGGAGATTCCTACGAGCAGTACTTC
TRBV3-1,TRBD2,TRBJ2-5,few,CASSQPQGLAGGETQYF,TGTGCCAGCAGCCAACCTCAGGGACTAGCGGGGGGGGAGACCCAGTACTTC
TRBV4-3,.,TRBJ1-6,few,CASSQDASSPLHF,TGCGCCAGCAGCCAAGACGCTAGCTCACCCCTCCACTTT
TRBV6-1,TRBD1,TRBJ1-3,few,CASKTGTGGISGNTIYF,TGTGCCAGCAAGACCGGGACAGGGGGAATCTCTGGAAACACCATATATTTT
TRBV2,.,TRBJ2-3,few,CASSEEGHTNTQYF,TGTGCCAGCAGTGAAGAGGGACATACAAATACGCAGTATTTT